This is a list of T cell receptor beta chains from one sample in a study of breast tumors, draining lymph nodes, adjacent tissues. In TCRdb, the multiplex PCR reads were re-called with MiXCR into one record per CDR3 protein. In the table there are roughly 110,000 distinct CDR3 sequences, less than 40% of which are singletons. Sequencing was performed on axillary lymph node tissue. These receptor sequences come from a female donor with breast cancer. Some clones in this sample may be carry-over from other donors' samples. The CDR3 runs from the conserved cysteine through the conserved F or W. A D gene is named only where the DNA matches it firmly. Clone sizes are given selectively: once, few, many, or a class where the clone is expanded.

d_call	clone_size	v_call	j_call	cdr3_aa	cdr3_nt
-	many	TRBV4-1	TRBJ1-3	CASSQDVGAGNTIYF	TGCGCCAGCAGCCAAGATGTGGGTGCTGGAAACACCATATATTTT
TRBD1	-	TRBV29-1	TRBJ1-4	CSVQPWTGQNEKLFF	TGCAGCGTCCAACCGTGGACAGGGCAAAATGAAAAACTGTTTTTT
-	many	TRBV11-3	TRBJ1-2	CASSRRGDYGYTF	TGTGCCAGCAGCCGTCGCGGAGACTATGGCTACACCTTC
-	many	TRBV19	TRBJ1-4	CASSIAGGKLFF	TGTGCCAGTAGTATTGCCGGAGGAAAACTGTTTTTT
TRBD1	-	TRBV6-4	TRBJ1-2	CASSDRQGVTLCANYGYTF	TGTGCCAGCAGTGACCGACAGGGAGTAACCTTATGTGCTAACTATGGCTACACCTTC
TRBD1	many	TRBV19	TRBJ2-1	CASSTGTGNYNEQFF	TGTGCCAGTAGTACCGGGACAGGGAATTACAATGAGCAGTTCTTC
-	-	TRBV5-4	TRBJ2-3	CASSREGGFTDTQYF	TGTGCCAGCAGCAGAGAGGGCGGCTTCACAGATACGCAGTATTTT
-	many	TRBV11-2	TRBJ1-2	CASSQGLWSSKGYTF	TGTGCCAGCAGCCAGGGACTTTGGAGTTCAAAGGGCTACACCTTC
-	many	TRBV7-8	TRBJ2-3	CASREGGNTDTQYF	TGTGCCAGCCGAGAGGGGGGAAACACAGATACGCAGTATTTT
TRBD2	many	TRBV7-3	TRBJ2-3	CASSPNGGLAGVDTQYF	TGTGCCAGCAGCCCCAATGGGGGACTAGCGGGAGTAGATACGCAGTATTTT
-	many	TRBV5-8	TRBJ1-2	CASSAGQEGYTF	TGTGCCAGCAGCGCAGGACAAGAAGGCTACACCTTC
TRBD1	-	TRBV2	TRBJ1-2	CASRTGVSIGYTF	TGTGCCAGCAGGACAGGGGTCTCTATTGGCTACACCTTC
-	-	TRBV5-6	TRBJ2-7	CASSQGGGPYEQYF	TGTGCCAGCAGCCAGGGTGGGGGACCCTACGAGCAGTACTTC
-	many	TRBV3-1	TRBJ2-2	CASSQDWDTGELFF	TGTGCCAGCAGCCAAGATTGGGACACCGGGGAGCTGTTTTTT
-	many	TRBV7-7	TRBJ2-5	CASSRTDQETQYF	TGTGCTAGCAGCAGGACAGACCAAGAGACCCAGTACTTC
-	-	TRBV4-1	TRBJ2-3	CASSRDWSGLVWGTDTRYF	TGCGCCAGCAGCCGAGATTGGTCGGGACTAGTCTGGGGGACAGATACGCGGTATTTT
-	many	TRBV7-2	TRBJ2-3	CASTPSPSHKPDTQYF	TGTGCCAGCACCCCATCTCCGAGCCATAAACCAGATACGCAGTATTTT
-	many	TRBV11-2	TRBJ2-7	CASSLEVLYEQYF	TGTGCCAGCAGCTTAGAGGTTCTATACGAGCAGTACTTC
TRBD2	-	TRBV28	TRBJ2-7	CASSSPASGIIPYEQYF	TGTGCCAGCAGTTCCCCGGCTAGCGGGATTATCCCCTACGAGCAGTACTTC
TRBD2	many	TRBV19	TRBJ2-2	CASNKKRGAGELFF	TGTGCCAGTAACAAAAAACGGGGGGCCGGGGAGCTGTTTTTT
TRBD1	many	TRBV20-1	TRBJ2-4	CSASPSWDSAKNIQYF	TGCAGTGCTAGCCCATCGTGGGACAGCGCCAAAAACATTCAGTACTTC
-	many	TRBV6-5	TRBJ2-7	CASSKFGEQYF	TGTGCCAGCAGCAAATTCGGGGAGCAGTACTTC
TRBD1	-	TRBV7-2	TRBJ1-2	CASSLLGHHTRTGYGYGYTF	TGTGCCAGCAGCTTGCTGGGACACCACACCCGGACAGGGTACGGCTATGGCTACACCTTC
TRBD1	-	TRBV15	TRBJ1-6	CATRDRRSPLHF	TGTGCCACCAGGGACAGGAGGTCACCCCTCCACTTT
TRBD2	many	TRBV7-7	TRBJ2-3	CASSLAGGDTQYF	TGTGCTAGCAGCTTAGCGGGAGGGGATACGCAGTATTTT
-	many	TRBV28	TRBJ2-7	CASSSRAGRYF	TGTGCCAGCAGTTCGCGGGCAGGGAGGTACTTC
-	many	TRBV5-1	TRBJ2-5	CASSPRVDQETQYF	TGCGCCAGTTCCCCTCGGGTGGATCAAGAGACCCAGTACTTC
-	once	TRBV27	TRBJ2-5	CASSLEGKGETQYF	TGTGCCAGCAGTTTAGAGGGTAAGGGGGAGACCCAGTACTTC
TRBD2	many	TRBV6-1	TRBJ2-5	CASSELSGGETQYF	TGTGCCAGCAGTGAACTTAGCGGGGGAGAGACCCAGTACTTC
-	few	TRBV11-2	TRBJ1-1	CTSSLAILENTEAFF	TGTACCAGCAGCTTAGCAATATTAGAGAACACTGAAGCTTTCTTT
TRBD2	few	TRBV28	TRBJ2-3	CASSEPGLAGTDTQYF	TGTGCCAGCAGTGAGCCAGGACTAGCCGGCACAGATACGCAGTATTTT
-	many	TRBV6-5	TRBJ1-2	CASSYERWGRGYTF	TGTGCCAGCAGTTACGAGCGGTGGGGGAGAGGCTACACCTTC
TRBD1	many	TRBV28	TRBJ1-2	CASSLGTVGCTF	TGTGCCAGCAGTCTTGGGACAGTGGGCTGCACCTTC
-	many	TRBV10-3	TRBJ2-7	CAINPRQGFDEQYF	TGTGCCATCAACCCGCGGCAGGGTTTCGACGAGCAGTACTTC
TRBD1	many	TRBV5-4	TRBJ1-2	CASSLATQGAKGYTF	TGTGCCAGCAGCTTGGCCACTCAGGGGGCGAAGGGCTACACCTTC
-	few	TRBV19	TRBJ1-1	CASRGQGPDTEAFF	TGTGCCTCTCGGGGGCAGGGACCGGACACTGAAGCTTTCTTT
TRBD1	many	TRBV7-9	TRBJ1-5	CASSLAGTGSSNQPQHF	TGTGCCAGCAGCTTAGCAGGGACAGGTAGTAGCAATCAGCCCCAGCATTTT